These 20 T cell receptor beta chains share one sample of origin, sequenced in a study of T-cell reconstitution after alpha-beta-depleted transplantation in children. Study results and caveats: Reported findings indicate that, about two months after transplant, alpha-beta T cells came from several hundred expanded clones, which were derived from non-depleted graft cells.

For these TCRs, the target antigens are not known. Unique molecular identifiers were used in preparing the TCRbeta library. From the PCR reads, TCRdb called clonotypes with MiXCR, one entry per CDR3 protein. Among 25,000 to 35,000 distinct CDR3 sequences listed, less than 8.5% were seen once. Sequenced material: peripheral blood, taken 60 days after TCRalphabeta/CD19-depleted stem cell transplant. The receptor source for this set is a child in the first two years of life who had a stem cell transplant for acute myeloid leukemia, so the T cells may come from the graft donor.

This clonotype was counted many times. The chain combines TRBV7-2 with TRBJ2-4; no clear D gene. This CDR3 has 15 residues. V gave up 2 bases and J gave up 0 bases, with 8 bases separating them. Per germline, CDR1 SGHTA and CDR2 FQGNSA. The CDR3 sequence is CASSLSRTAKNIQYF. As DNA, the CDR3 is TGTGCCAGCAGCTTATCCCGGACAGCCAAAAACATTCAGTACTTC.

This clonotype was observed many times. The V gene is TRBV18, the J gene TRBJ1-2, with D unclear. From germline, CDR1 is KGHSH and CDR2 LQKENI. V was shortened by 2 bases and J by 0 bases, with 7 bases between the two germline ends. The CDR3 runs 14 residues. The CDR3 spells CASSPGRSNYGYTF. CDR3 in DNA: TGTGCCAGCTCACCAGGGCGCTCTAACTATGGCTACACCTTC. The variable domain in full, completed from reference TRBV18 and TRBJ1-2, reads NAGVMQNPRHLVRRRGQEARLRCSPMKGHSHVYWYRQLPEEGLKFMVYLQKENIIDESGMPKERFSAEFPKEGPSILRIQQVVRGDSAAYFCASSPGRSNYGYTFGSGTRLTVV.

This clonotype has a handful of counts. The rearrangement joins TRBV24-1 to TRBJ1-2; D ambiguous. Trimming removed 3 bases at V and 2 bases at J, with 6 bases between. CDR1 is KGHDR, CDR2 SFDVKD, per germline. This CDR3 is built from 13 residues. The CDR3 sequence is CATSDRENYGYTF. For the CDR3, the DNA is TGTGCCACCAGTGATAGGGAGAACTATGGCTACACCTTC.

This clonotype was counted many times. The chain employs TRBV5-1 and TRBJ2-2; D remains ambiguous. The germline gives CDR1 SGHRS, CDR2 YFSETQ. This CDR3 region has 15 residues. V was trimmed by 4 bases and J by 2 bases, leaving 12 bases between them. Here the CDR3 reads CASSRPTENTGELFF. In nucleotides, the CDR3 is TGCGCCAGCAGCCGCCCGACTGAAAACACCGGGGAGCTGTTTTTT.

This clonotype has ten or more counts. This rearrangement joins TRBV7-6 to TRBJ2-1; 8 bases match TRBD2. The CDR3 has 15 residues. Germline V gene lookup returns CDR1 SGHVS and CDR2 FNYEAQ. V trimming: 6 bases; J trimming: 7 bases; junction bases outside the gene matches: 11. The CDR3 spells CASRLFGTRGNEQFF. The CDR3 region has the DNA TGTGCCAGCAGATTATTTGGGACTAGGGGAAATGAGCAGTTCTTC.

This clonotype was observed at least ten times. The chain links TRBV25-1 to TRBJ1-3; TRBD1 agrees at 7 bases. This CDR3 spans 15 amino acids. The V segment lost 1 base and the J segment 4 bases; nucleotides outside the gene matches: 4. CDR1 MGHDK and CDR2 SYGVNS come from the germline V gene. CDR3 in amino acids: CASSESGGRGNTIYF. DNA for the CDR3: TGTGCCAGCAGTGAATCAGGGGGAAGAGGAAACACCATATATTTT.

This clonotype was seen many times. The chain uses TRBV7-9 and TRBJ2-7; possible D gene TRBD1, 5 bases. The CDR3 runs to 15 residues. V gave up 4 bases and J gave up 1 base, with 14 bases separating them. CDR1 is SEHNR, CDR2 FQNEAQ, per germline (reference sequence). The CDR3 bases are TGTGCCAGCAGCTCCCTAGGGCCAGGGTCCTACGAGCAGTACTTC. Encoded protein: CASSSLGPGSYEQYF.

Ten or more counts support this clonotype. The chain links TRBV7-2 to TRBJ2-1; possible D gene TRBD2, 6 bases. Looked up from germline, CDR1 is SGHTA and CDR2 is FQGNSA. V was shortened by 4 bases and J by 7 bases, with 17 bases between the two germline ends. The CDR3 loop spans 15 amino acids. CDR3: CASSSRGLGKNEQFF. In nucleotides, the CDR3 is TGTGCCAGCAGCTCCCGGGGGTTGGGGAAGAATGAGCAGTTCTTC.

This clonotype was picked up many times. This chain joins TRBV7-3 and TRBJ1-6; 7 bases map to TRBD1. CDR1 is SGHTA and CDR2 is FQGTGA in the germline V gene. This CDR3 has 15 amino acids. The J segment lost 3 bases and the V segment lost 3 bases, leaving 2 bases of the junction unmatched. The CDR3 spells CASSFTGDYNSPLHF. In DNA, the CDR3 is TGTGCCAGCAGCTTTACAGGGGACTATAATTCACCCCTCCACTTT.

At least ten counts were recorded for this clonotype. The CDR3 nucleotides are TGTGCCAGCAGCTGGTCAGTAGCCAAAAACATTCAGTACTTC. This codes for CASSWSVAKNIQYF. V usage is TRBV11-3 and J usage is TRBJ2-4; D gene ambiguous. Germline-derived CDR1 and CDR2 are SGHNT and YENEEA. V was cut by 4 bases and J by 0 bases, with 7 bases left in between. The CDR3 consists of 14 residues.

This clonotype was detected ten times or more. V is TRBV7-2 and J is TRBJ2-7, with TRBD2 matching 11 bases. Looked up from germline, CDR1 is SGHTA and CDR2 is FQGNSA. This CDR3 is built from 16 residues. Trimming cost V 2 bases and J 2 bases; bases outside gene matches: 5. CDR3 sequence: CASSLIAGGPAYEQYF. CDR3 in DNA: TGTGCCAGCAGCTTAATAGCGGGAGGGCCCGCCTACGAGCAGTACTTC.

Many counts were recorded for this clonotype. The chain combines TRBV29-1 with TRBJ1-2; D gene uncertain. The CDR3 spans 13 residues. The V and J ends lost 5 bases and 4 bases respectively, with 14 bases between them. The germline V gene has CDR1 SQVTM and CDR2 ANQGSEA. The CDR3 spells CSVHPQSRYGYTF. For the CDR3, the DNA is TGCAGCGTTCACCCCCAGAGCCGCTATGGCTACACCTTC.

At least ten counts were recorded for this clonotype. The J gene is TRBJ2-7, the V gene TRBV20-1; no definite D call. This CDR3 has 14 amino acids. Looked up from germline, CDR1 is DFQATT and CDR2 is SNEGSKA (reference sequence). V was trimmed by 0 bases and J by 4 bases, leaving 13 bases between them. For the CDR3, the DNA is TGCAGTGCTAGAGATCGTCAGAGAAGATACGAGCAGTACTTC. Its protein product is CSARDRQRRYEQYF.

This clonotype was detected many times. Here the CDR3 reads CASSSGTDSNEQYF. Here the CDR3 DNA reads TGCGCCAGCAGCTCCGGGACGGACTCGAACGAGCAGTACTTC. This chain connects TRBV5-1 to TRBJ2-7; D could derive from TRBD1 or TRBD2 (5 bases each). V shed 3 bases and J shed 5 bases, with 15 bases lying between them. The CDR3 length is 14 residues. The germline CDR1 and CDR2 sequences are SGHRS and YFSETQ.

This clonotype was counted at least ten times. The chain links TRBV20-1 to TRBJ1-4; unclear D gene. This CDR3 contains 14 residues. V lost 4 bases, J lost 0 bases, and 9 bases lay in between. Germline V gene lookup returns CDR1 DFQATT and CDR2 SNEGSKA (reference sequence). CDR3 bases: TGCAGTGCTACGTCTCGAACAACTAATGAAAAACTGTTTTTT. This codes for CSATSRTTNEKLFF.

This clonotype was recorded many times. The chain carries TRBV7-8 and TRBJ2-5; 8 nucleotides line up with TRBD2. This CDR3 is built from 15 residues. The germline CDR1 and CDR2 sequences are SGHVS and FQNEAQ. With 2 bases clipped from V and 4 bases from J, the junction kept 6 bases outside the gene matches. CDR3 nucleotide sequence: TGTGCCAGCAGCTTACCGGGACTAGAGCGAGAGACCCAGTACTTC. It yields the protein CASSLPGLERETQYF.

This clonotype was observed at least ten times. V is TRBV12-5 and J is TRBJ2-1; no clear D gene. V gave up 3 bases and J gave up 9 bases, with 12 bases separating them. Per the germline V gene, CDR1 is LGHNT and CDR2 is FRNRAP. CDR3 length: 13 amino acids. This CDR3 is CASGFGSFTEQFF. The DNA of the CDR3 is TGTGCTAGTGGTTTCGGTTCCTTTACTGAGCAGTTCTTC.

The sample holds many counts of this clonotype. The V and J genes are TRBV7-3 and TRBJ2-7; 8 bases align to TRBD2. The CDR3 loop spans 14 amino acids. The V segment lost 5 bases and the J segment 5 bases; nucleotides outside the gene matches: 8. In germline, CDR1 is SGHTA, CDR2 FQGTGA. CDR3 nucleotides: TGTGCCAGCAGCCTCGAGGTAGCGGGGAACGAGCAGTACTTC. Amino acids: CASSLEVAGNEQYF. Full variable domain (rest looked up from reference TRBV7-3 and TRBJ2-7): GAGVSQTPSNKVTEKGKYVELRCDPISGHTALYWYRQSLGQGPEFLIYFQGTGAADDSGLPNDRFFAVRPEGSVSTLKIQRTERGDSAVYLCASSLEVAGNEQYFGPGTRLTVT.

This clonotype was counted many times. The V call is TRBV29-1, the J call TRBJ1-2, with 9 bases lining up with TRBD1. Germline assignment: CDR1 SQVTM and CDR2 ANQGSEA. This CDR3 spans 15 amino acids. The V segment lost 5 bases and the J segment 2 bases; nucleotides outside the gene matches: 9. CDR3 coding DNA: TGCAGCGTTCGGGACAGGGCCCCGTTAAACTATGGCTACACCTTC. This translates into CSVRDRAPLNYGYTF.

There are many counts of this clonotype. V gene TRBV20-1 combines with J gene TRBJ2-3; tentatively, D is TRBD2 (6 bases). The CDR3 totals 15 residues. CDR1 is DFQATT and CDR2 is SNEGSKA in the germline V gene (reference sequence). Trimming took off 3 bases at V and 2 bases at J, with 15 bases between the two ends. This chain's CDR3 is CSASSLGRPTDTQYF. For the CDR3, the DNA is TGCAGTGCTAGTAGTTTGGGGAGGCCCACAGATACGCAGTATTTT.